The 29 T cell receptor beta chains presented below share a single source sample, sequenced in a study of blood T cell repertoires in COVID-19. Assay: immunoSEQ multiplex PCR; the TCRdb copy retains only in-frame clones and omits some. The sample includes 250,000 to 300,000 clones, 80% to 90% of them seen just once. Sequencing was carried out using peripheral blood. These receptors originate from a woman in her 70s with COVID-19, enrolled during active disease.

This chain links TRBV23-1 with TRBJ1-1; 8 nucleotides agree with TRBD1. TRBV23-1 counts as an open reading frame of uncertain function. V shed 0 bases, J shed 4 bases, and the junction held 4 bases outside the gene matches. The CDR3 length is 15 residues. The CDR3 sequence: CASSQSAGGVTEAFF. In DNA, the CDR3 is TGCGCCAGCAGTCAATCGGCAGGGGGCGTCACTGAAGCTTTCTTT.

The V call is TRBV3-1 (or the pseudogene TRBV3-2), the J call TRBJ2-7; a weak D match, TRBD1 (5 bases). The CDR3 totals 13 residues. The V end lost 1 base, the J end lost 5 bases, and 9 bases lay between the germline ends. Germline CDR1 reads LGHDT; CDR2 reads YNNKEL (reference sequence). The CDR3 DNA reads TGTGCCAGCAGCCAAGCCCCAGGGAACGAGCAGTACTTC. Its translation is CASSQAPGNEQYF.

CDR3 region: CASSLDQGRESPLHF. CDR3 nucleotides: TGTGCCAGCAGCTTAGATCAGGGTAGAGAGTCACCCCTCCACTTT. This chain links TRBV11-2 with TRBJ1-6; D may be TRBD1 (5 bases). V was cut by 0 bases and J by 10 bases, with 13 bases left in between. Germline V lookup: CDR1 SGHAT, CDR2 FQNNGV. The CDR3 sequence is 15 residues long.

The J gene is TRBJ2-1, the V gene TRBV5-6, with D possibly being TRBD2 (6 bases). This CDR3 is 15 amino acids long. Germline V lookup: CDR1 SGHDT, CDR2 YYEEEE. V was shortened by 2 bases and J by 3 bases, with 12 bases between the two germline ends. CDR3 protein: CASSFPGTVYNEQFF. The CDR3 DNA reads TGTGCCAGCAGCTTCCCCGGGACTGTCTACAATGAGCAGTTCTTC.

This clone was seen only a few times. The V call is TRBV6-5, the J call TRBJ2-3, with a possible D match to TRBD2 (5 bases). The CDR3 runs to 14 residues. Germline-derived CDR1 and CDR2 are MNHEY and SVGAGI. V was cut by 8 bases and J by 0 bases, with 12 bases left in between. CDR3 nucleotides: TGTGCCAGCTCTCCTAGCCATAGCACAGATACGCAGTATTTT. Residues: CASSPSHSTDTQYF.

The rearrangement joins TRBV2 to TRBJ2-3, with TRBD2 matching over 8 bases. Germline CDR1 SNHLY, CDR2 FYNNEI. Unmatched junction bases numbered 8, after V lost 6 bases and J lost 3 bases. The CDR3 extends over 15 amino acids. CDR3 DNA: TGTGCCAGCAGGAGCTCGGGACTAGGGACAGATACGCAGTATTTT. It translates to CASRSSGLGTDTQYF.

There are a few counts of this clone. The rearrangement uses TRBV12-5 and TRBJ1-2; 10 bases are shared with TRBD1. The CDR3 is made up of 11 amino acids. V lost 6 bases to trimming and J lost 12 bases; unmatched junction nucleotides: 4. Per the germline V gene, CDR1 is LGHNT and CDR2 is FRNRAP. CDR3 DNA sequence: TGTGCTAGTGGCCCGGACAGGGGGAACACCTTC. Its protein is CASGPDRGNTF.

CDR3 loop: CASSQDRQGPYGYTF. The CDR3 DNA sequence: TGCGCCAGCAGCCAAGATCGCCAGGGCCCCTATGGCTACACCTTC. The chain links TRBV4-3 to TRBJ1-2; maybe TRBD1 (5 bases). CDR3 size: 15 residues. V was pared by 0 bases and J by 4 bases, with 12 bases between. Germline V gene lookup returns CDR1 LGHNA and CDR2 YSLEER.

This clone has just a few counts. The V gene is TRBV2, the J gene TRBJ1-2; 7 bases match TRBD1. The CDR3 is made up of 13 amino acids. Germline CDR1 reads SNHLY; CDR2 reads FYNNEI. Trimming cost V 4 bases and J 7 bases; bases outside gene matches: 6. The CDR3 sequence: CASSARQGAGYTF. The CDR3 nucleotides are TGTGCCAGCAGTGCAAGACAGGGAGCTGGCTACACCTTC. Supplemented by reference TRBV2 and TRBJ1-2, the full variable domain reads EPEVTQTPSHQVTQMGQEVILRCVPISNHLYFYWYRQILGQKVEFLVSFYNNEISEKSEIFDDQFSVERPDGSNFTLKIRSTKLEDSAMYFCASSARQGAGYTFGSGTRLTVV.

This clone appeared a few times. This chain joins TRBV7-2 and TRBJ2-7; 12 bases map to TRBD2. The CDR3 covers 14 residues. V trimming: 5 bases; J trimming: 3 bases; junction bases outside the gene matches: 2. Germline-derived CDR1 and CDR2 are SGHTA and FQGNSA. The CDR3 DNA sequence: TGTGCCAGCAGCCAGACTAGCGGGGGCTACGAGCAGTACTTC. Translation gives CASSQTSGGYEQYF.

The CDR3 loop is CASRKTGNTEAFF. The CDR3 coding sequence is TGTGCCAGCAGGAAAACAGGGAACACTGAAGCTTTCTTT. The chain recombines TRBV27 with TRBJ1-1; D perhaps matches TRBD1 (5 bases). The CDR3 loop spans 13 amino acids. Germline lookup yields CDR1 MNHEY and CDR2 SMNVEV (reference sequence). V lost 6 bases, J lost 1 base, and 9 bases lay in between.

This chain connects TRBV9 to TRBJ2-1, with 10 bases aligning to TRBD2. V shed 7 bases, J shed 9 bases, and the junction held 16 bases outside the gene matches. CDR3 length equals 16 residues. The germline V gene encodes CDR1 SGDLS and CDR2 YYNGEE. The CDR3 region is CASGPPKAGGVIEQFF. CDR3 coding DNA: TGTGCCAGCGGCCCCCCAAAAGCGGGGGGGGTTATTGAGCAGTTCTTC. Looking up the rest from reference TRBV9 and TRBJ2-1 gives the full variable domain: DSGVTQTPKHLITATGQRVTLRCSPRSGDLSVYWYQQSLDQGLQFLIQYYNGEERAKGNILERFSAQQFPDLHSELNLSSLELGDSALYFCASGPPKAGGVIEQFFGPGTRLTVL.

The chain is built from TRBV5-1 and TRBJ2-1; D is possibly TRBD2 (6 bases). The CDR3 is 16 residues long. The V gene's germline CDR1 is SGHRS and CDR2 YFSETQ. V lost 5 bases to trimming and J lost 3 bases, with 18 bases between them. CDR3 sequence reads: CASSSEEGMDYNEQFF. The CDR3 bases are TGCGCCAGCAGTTCTGAGGAGGGGATGGACTACAATGAGCAGTTCTTC. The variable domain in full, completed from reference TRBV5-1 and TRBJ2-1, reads KAGVTQTPRYLIKTRGQQVTLSCSPISGHRSVSWYQQTPGQGLQFLFEYFSETQRNKGNFPGRFSGRQFSNSRSEMNVSTLELGDSALYLCASSSEEGMDYNEQFFGPGTRLTVL.

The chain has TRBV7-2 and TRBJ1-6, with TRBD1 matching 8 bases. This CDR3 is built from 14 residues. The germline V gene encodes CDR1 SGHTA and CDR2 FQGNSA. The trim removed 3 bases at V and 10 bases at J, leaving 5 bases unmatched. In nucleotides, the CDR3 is TGTGCCAGCAGCTTTCAGGGGGCAGAATCACCCCTCCACTTT. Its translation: CASSFQGAESPLHF.

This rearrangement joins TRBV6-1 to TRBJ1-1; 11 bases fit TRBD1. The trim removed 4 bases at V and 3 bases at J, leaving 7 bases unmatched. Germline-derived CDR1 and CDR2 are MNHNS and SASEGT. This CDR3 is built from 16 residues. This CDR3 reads CASSAGQGVWYTEAFF. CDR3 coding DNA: TGTGCCAGCAGTGCGGGACAGGGGGTTTGGTACACTGAAGCTTTCTTT.

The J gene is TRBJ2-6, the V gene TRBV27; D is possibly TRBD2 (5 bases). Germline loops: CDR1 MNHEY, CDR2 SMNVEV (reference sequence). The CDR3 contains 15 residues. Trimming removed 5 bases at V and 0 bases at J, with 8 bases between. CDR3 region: CASSHRDSGANVLTF. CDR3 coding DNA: TGTGCCAGCAGTCACCGGGACTCTGGGGCCAACGTCCTGACTTTC.

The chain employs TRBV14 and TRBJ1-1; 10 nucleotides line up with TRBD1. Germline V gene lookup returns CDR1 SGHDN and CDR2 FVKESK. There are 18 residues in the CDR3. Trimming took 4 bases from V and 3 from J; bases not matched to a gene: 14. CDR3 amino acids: CASSPRTGGRGMYTEAFF. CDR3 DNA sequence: TGTGCCAGCAGCCCGAGGACAGGGGGAAGGGGAATGTACACTGAAGCTTTCTTT.

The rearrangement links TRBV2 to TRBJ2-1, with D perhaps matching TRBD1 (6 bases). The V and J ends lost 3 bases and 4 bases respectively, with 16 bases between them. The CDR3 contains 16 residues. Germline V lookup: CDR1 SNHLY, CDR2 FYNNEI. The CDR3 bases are TGTGCCAGCAGTGAGGAGTCGCCTCAGGGGTACAATGAGCAGTTCTTC. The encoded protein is CASSEESPQGYNEQFF.

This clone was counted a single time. The CDR3 spells CASLGAGTSGGPTRYEQYF. DNA of the CDR3: TGTGCCAGCCTTGGGGCCGGGACTAGCGGGGGGCCAACCCGCTACGAGCAGTACTTC. The chain couples TRBV7-4 to TRBJ2-7; 15 nucleotides line up with TRBD2. V trimming: 8 bases; J trimming: 3 bases; junction bases outside the gene matches: 17. CDR1 and CDR2 (germline): SGHVT, SQSDAQ. The CDR3 spans 19 residues.

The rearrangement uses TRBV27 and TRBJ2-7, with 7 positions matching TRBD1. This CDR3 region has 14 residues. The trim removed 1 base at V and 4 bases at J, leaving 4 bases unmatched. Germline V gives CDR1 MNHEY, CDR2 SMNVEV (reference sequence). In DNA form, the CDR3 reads TGTGCCAGCAGTTTATTCGGACAGGCTTACGAGCAGTACTTC. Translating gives CASSLFGQAYEQYF.

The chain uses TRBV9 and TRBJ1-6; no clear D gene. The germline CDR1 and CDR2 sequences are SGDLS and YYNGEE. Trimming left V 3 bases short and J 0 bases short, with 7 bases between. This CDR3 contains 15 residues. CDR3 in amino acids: CASSARSSYNSPLHF. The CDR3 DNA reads TGTGCCAGCAGCGCGCGGAGCTCCTATAATTCACCCCTCCACTTT. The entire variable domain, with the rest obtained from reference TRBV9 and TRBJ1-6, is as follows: DSGVTQTPKHLITATGQRVTLRCSPRSGDLSVYWYQQSLDQGLQFLIQYYNGEERAKGNILERFSAQQFPDLHSELNLSSLELGDSALYFCASSARSSYNSPLHFGNGTRLTVT.

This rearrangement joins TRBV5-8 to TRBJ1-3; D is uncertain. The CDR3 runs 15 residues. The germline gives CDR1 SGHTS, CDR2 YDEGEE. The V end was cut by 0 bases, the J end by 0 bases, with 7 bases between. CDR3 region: CASSLGGFSGNTIYF. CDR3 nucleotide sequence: TGTGCCAGCAGCTTGGGCGGGTTCTCTGGAAACACCATATATTTT. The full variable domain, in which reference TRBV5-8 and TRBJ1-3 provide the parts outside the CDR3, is EAGVTQSPTHLIKTRGQQATLRCSPISGHTSVYWYQQALGLGLQFLLWYDEGEERNRGNFPPRFSGRQFPNYSSELNVNALELEDSALYLCASSLGGFSGNTIYFGEGSWLTVV.

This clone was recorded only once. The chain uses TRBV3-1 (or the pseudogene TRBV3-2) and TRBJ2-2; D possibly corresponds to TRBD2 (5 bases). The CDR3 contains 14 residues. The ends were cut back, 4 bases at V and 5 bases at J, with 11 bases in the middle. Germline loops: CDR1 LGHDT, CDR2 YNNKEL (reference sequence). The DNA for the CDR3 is TGTGCCAGCAGCCCTTTGCCGGGGACCGGGGAGCTGTTTTTT. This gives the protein CASSPLPGTGELFF.

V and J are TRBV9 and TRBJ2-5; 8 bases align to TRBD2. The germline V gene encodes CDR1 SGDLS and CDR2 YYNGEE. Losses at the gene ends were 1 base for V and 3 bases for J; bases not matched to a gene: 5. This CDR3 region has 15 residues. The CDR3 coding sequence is TGTGCCAGCAGCGTATTTGGGCGGGGGGAAGAGACCCAGTACTTC. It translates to CASSVFGRGEETQYF. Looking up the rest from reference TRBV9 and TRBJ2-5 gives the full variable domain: DSGVTQTPKHLITATGQRVTLRCSPRSGDLSVYWYQQSLDQGLQFLIQYYNGEERAKGNILERFSAQQFPDLHSELNLSSLELGDSALYFCASSVFGRGEETQYFGPGTRLLVL.

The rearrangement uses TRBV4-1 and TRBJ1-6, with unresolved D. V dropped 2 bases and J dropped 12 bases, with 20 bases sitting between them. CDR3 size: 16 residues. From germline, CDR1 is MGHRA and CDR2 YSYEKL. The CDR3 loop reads CASSQFGVLPSLPLHF. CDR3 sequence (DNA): TGCGCCAGCAGCCAATTCGGAGTTCTCCCGTCCCTACCCCTCCACTTT.

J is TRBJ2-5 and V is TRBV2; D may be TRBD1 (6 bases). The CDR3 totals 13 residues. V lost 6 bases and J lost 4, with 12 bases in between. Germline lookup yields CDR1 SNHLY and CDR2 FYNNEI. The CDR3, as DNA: TGTGCCAGCAGACGGGACACGCGAGAGACCCAGTACTTC. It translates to CASRRDTRETQYF.

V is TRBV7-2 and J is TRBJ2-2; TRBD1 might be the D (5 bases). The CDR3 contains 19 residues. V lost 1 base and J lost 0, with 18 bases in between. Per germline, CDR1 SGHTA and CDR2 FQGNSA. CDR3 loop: CASSLVRFQGHTNTGELFF. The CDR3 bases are TGTGCCAGCAGCTTAGTTCGTTTCCAGGGCCACACGAACACCGGGGAGCTGTTTTTT.

The CDR3 sequence: CASSQARGPPYNEQFF. CDR3 DNA sequence: TGCGCCAGCAGCCAAGCTAGGGGGCCCCCCTACAATGAGCAGTTCTTC. V gene TRBV4-3 combines with J gene TRBJ2-1, with 7 bases lining up with TRBD1. The CDR3 is made up of 16 amino acids. The V gene's germline CDR1 is LGHNA and CDR2 YSLEER. V shed 1 base and J 2 bases; nucleotides not matched to a gene: 5.

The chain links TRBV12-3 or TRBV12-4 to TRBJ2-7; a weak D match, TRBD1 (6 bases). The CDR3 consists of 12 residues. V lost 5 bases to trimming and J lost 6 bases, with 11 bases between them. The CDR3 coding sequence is TGTGCCAGCAGTAATAACAGGGTCGAGCAGTACTTC. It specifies CASSNNRVEQYF.